Shown below are 24 T cell receptor beta chains from a single sample sequenced in a study of blood T cell repertoires in COVID-19. Sequenced by immunoSEQ multiplex PCR; TCRdb stores in-frame clones only, minus some. In the table there are 15,000 to 20,000 clones, about 80% of which are singletons. Sequenced: peripheral blood. These receptors were taken from a human donor in a cohort sampled during active COVID-19.

This clone was found once. V gene TRBV19 combines with J gene TRBJ2-2, with 11 bases matching TRBD2. Germline V gives CDR1 LNHDA, CDR2 SQIVND (reference sequence). Germline trimming cut 6 bases from V and 4 bases from J; bases unmatched to any gene: 4. The CDR3 sequence is 15 residues long. Written as DNA, the CDR3 is TGTGCCAGTAGCCAAACTAGCGGGGGCACCGGGGAGCTGTTTTTT. The encoded protein is CASSQTSGGTGELFF.

V and J are TRBV28 and TRBJ2-1; TRBD2 might be the D (7 bases). The CDR3 totals 14 residues. V was clipped by 2 bases and J by 7 bases, with 12 bases between them. Per germline, CDR1 MDHEN and CDR2 SYDVKM. The CDR3 here is CASSLGGAHNEQFF. CDR3 bases: TGTGCCAGCAGTTTAGGGGGGGCGCATAATGAGCAGTTCTTC.

The rearrangement uses TRBV28 and TRBJ2-4; TRBD2 aligns across 9 bases. The CDR3 is 14 residues long. The germline gives CDR1 MDHEN, CDR2 SYDVKM. J gave up 8 bases and V 10 bases, and 12 bases lay outside the gene matches. The CDR3 nucleotides are TGTGCCACCAAAGAAGCGGGAGGAGGAGACATTCAGTACTTC. As protein: CATKEAGGGDIQYF.

The V call is TRBV11-3, the J call TRBJ2-6, with 8 bases fitting TRBD1. The CDR3 loop spans 17 amino acids. V shed 5 bases, J shed 3 bases, and the junction held 9 bases outside the gene matches. CDR1 SGHNT and CDR2 YENEEA come from the germline V gene. The CDR3 reads CASSPGQGWGGANVLTF. Here the CDR3 DNA reads TGTGCCAGCAGCCCCGGACAGGGATGGGGTGGGGCCAACGTCCTGACTTTC.

This clone was picked up one time. The chain employs TRBV6-5 and TRBJ1-1, with no clear D. The CDR3 length is 14 residues. The germline V gene encodes CDR1 MNHEY and CDR2 SVGAGI. V lost 5 bases, J lost 0 bases, and 10 bases lay in between. CDR3 nucleotide sequence: TGTGCCAGCAGTCAGAGGCAACTGAACACTGAAGCTTTCTTT. It specifies CASSQRQLNTEAFF.

This clone appeared a few times. J is TRBJ1-2 and V is TRBV3-1 (or the pseudogene TRBV3-2), with TRBD1 identical over 9 bases. The CDR3 length is 16 residues. Losses at the gene ends were 2 bases for V and 4 bases for J; bases not matched to a gene: 8. CDR1 and CDR2 from the germline V gene are LGHDT and YNNKEL (reference sequence). In DNA, the CDR3 is TGTGCCAGCAGCCAACAACACAGGGGGCGCGGCTATGGCTACACCTTC. This translates into CASSQQHRGRGYGYTF.

This clone has just a few counts. DNA for the CDR3: TGCGCCAGCAGCTCACAGGGCCGGACCGGGGAGCTGTTTTTT. It yields the protein CASSSQGRTGELFF. The V call is TRBV5-1, the J call TRBJ2-2; the D gene is possibly TRBD1 (6 bases). Germline loops: CDR1 SGHRS, CDR2 YFSETQ. This CDR3 has 14 amino acids. The V gene lost 3 bases and the J gene lost 5 bases, with 11 bases spanning the gap.

The rearrangement uses TRBV7-2 and TRBJ2-1; 8 bases match TRBD2. This CDR3 is built from 13 residues. Per germline, CDR1 SGHTA and CDR2 FQGNSA. Trimming took 4 bases from V and 10 from J; bases not matched to a gene: 6. The DNA of the CDR3 is TGTGCCAGCAGCTACAGCGGGGGTCAGGAGCAGTTCTTC. Translating it yields CASSYSGGQEQFF.

The rearrangement links TRBV18 to TRBJ2-5; 8 positions match TRBD1. This CDR3 has 16 amino acids. Germline V gives CDR1 KGHSH, CDR2 LQKENI. V lost 5 bases, J lost 2 bases, and 10 bases stayed unmatched. CDR3 sequence: CASSFFPTGAQETQYF. Here the CDR3 DNA reads TGTGCCAGCTCATTTTTTCCGACAGGGGCACAAGAGACCCAGTACTTC.

This rearrangement joins TRBV4-2 to TRBJ2-7; 7 bases fit TRBD2. There are 15 residues in the CDR3. Trimming at V came to 1 base and at J to 2 bases, leaving 5 bases not matched to a gene. Germline assignment: CDR1 LGHNA and CDR2 YNFKEQ. This chain's CDR3 is CASSQGEGLAYEQYF. The CDR3 nucleotides are TGTGCCAGCAGCCAAGGGGAGGGCCTTGCCTACGAGCAGTACTTC.

In the case of this clone: The same CDR3 is also encoded by other DNA sequences in this sample. The CDR3 bases are TGCAGTGCTAGAAGCGGCCACGAGCAGTACTTC. Translation gives CSARSGHEQYF. This chain links TRBV20-1 with TRBJ2-7; D is perhaps TRBD2 (5 bases). V was trimmed by 2 bases and J by 5 bases, leaving 7 bases between them. The CDR3 has 11 residues. Germline V gene data show CDR1 as DFQATT and CDR2 as SNEGSKA (reference sequence).

This rearrangement joins TRBV20-1 to TRBJ1-2; 10 nucleotides line up with TRBD1. Trimming at V came to 3 bases and at J to 3 bases, leaving 7 bases not matched to a gene. The CDR3 runs to 15 residues. Per germline, CDR1 DFQATT and CDR2 SNEGSKA (reference sequence). CDR3 sequence: CSASPRQGADYGYTF. The CDR3 DNA follows: TGCAGTGCTAGTCCCAGACAGGGGGCGGACTATGGCTACACCTTC.

The chain links TRBV7-8 to TRBJ1-1, with D tentatively TRBD1 (5 bases). The germline V gene has CDR1 SGHVS and CDR2 FQNEAQ. The CDR3 extends over 15 amino acids. The V and J ends lost 5 bases and 3 bases respectively, with 16 bases between them. The CDR3 coding sequence is TGTGCCAGCAGCCTCTCTGCAGGAGGGGACACTGAAGCTTTCTTT. It translates to CASSLSAGGDTEAFF.

Remarks on this clone: One end of the junction is discordant with germline, which a read error may explain. This chain uses TRBV5-1 with TRBJ2-1; 7 nucleotides align to TRBD2. The CDR3 extends over 15 amino acids. Germline V CDR1 and CDR2: SGHRS, YFSETQ. In DNA, the CDR3 is TGCGCCAGCAGTTTGGGAGGGGACTTCTACAATGAGCAGTTCTTC. Its protein is CASSLGGDFYNEQFF.

The chain combines TRBV12-3 or TRBV12-4 with TRBJ1-1; D not resolved. Trimming cost V 6 bases and J 3 bases, with 8 bases left between them. The CDR3 contains 12 residues. This CDR3 is CASRTRDTEAFF. The CDR3 DNA reads as TGTGCCAGCAGGACACGCGACACTGAAGCTTTCTTT.

The CDR3 region is CASGLLGEPGETQYF. The CDR3 DNA follows: TGTGCCAGCGGTTTATTAGGGGAACCGGGAGAGACCCAGTACTTC. The chain carries TRBV6-5 and TRBJ2-5; D may be TRBD1 (5 bases). Trimming cost V 8 bases and J 4 bases, with 20 bases left between them. The CDR3 length is 15 residues. The germline CDR1 and CDR2 sequences are MNHEY and SVGAGI.

Only one count was recorded for this clone. V and J are TRBV14 and TRBJ1-2, with D maybe TRBD1 (5 bases). CDR3 length: 17 amino acids. Per germline, CDR1 SGHDN and CDR2 FVKESK. V lost 7 bases to trimming and J lost 3 bases, with 24 bases between them. CDR3 sequence (DNA): TGTGCCAGCACGCCGTGGGAGGGGAAAGGCCTTGACTATGGCTACACCTTC. This sequence encodes CASTPWEGKGLDYGYTF.

The rearrangement uses TRBV27 and TRBJ2-3, with D tentatively TRBD1 (6 bases). Trimming stripped 7 bases from V and 0 bases from J, with 14 bases between. Per germline, CDR1 MNHEY and CDR2 SMNVEV (reference sequence). This CDR3 is 15 amino acids long. The CDR3 loop reads CASKGEAVSTDTQYF. For the CDR3, the DNA is TGTGCCAGCAAGGGGGAAGCGGTGAGCACAGATACGCAGTATTTT.

This clone occurred a few times. The V and J genes are TRBV2 and TRBJ2-3; D may be TRBD2 (6 bases). Trimming shortened V by 4 bases and J by 2 bases, and 10 bases separated the two germline ends. CDR1 is SNHLY and CDR2 is FYNNEI in the germline V gene. The CDR3 loop spans 14 amino acids. The CDR3 sequence: CASSGASVTDTQYF. The CDR3 DNA follows: TGTGCCAGCAGTGGAGCTAGCGTCACAGATACGCAGTATTTT.

J is TRBJ1-2 and V is TRBV19, with D possibly TRBD1 on 5 matching bases. Trimming stripped 5 bases from V and 7 bases from J, with 11 bases between. Germline V lookup: CDR1 LNHDA, CDR2 SQIVND (reference sequence). There are 12 residues in the CDR3. The DNA for the CDR3 is TGTGCCAGTAGTGTCCGGGGGTTTGGCTACACCTTC. This codes for CASSVRGFGYTF. Combining the CDR3 with reference TRBV19 and TRBJ1-2 gives the whole variable domain DGGITQSPKYLFRKEGQNVTLSCEQNLNHDAMYWYRQDPGQGLRLIYYSQIVNDFQKGDIAEGYSVSREKKESFPLTVTSAQKNPTAFYLCASSVRGFGYTFGSGTRLTVV.

The chain couples TRBV12-3 or TRBV12-4 to TRBJ2-1; a possible D gene is TRBD1 (5 bases). The CDR3 is 13 amino acids. Trimming removed 6 bases from V and 3 bases from J, with 9 bases in between. CDR3 in amino acids: CASRADSYNEQFF. CDR3 sequence (DNA): TGTGCCAGCAGGGCCGACAGCTACAATGAGCAGTTCTTC.

In this sample, this clone turned up a few times. V gene TRBV7-9 combines with J gene TRBJ1-2; 9 nucleotides align to TRBD1. The ends lost 6 bases at V and 3 bases at J; junction bases unmatched: 5. There are 14 residues in the CDR3. Germline lookup yields CDR1 SEHNR and CDR2 FQNEAQ (reference sequence). This CDR3 is CASSTGGADYGYTF. The CDR3 nucleotides are TGTGCCAGCAGTACAGGGGGCGCGGACTATGGCTACACCTTC.

Concerning this clone: Sequence at one end of the junction differs from germline and may be a read error. The gene calls are TRBV15 and TRBJ2-3; 8 bases are shared with TRBD1. Germline V gene data show CDR1 as LNHNV and CDR2 as YYDKDF (reference sequence). This CDR3 comprises 15 residues. CDR3 region: CATTRDRGKTDTQYF. The CDR3 DNA reads as TGTGCCACCACCAGAGACAGGGGCAAGACAGATACGCAGTATTTT.

The CDR3 DNA reads as TGTGCCAGTAGTCCACCGGGACAGGTCTACGAGCAGTACTTC. Amino acids: CASSPPGQVYEQYF. The gene calls are TRBV19 and TRBJ2-7, with 8 bases that match TRBD1. CDR3 size: 14 residues. Germline V lookup: CDR1 LNHDA, CDR2 SQIVND (reference sequence). J gave up 3 bases and V 5 bases, and 6 bases lay outside the gene matches.